This paragraph reports one T cell receptor beta chain. Its antigen remains unknown. Donors were nominally healthy when sampled, though unrecorded immune exposures were likely. PCR primers comprised 60 Vbeta and 13 Jbeta primers. TCRdb's copy holds only in-frame clones and misses some; the assay was immunoSEQ multiplex PCR. The sample lists around 200,000 clones, roughly three quarters occurring once. These data are taken from a study of cytomegalovirus exposure and HLA in healthy donors. Points from the study as a whole: Some 16,000 TCR beta sequences were associated with HLA alleles at 0.05 false discovery rate in a later analysis.

Germline V gene lookup returns CDR1 SGHVS and CDR2 FNYEAQ. V was cut by 6 bases and J by 0 bases, with 8 bases left in between. The CDR3 extends over 14 amino acids. The clonotype comes from a man in his fifties in good health and CMV-seronegative. V is TRBV7-6 and J is TRBJ1-4; D is possibly TRBD1 (5 bases). The sample taken for sequencing was PBMCs. DNA of the CDR3: TGTGCCAGCAGGCCGACAGCAACTAATGAAAAACTGTTTTTT. This codes for CASRPTATNEKLFF.